One and the same sample provided the 10 T cell receptor beta chains below, sequenced in a study of T cells after yellow fever vaccination (dated by TCRdb to about 2019). The receptor library was made with 5' RACE. Instrument used: Illumina HiSeq 2500. TCRdb reanalyzed the raw reads on its own, using fastp at Q25 for trimming and MiXCR for clone calling, and kept in-frame beta chains. Every distinct CDR3 protein forms one entry, paired with its most common genes and DNA. The sample records 450,000 to 650,000 distinct CDR3 sequences, approximately 13% of which are singletons. In total, the top ten clones hold over 12% of the sample. Taken with the paper, the label for treatment or condition translates to: live attenuated yellow fever vaccine strain. The specimen was PBMCs, collected on the day of the yellow fever booster vaccination. These receptors were collected from a man aged 25-45 years who received the YFV17D yellow fever vaccine.

This clonotype came up a few times. The chain is built from TRBV6-1 and TRBJ2-3; D is unclear. This CDR3 region has 14 residues. Germline CDR1 MNHNS, CDR2 SASEGT. Trimming left V 6 bases short and J 6 bases short, with 16 bases between. DNA for the CDR3: TGTGCCAGCAGAGACCTCGGCGGCGGCGATACGCAGTATTTT. Translated, it gives CASRDLGGGDTQYF.

V gene TRBV6-2 or TRBV6-3 combines with J gene TRBJ2-5, with D possibly being TRBD2 (5 bases). Germline CDR1 is MNHEY and CDR2 is SVGEGT. V dropped 7 bases and J dropped 5 bases, with 14 bases sitting between them. CDR3 length: 13 residues. CDR3 loop: CASTKTGVETQYF. In DNA, the CDR3 is TGTGCCAGCACTAAGACCGGGGTTGAGACCCAGTACTTC.

V is TRBV19 and J is TRBJ2-3; D gene unclear. This CDR3 region has 12 residues. Trimming shortened V by 7 bases and J by 2 bases, and 7 bases separated the two germline ends. Germline V gives CDR1 LNHDA, CDR2 SQIVND (reference sequence). The DNA for the CDR3 is TGTGCCAGTATCGACGTCACAGATACGCAGTATTTT. Amino acids: CASIDVTDTQYF.

This clonotype has just a few counts. The chain couples TRBV7-2 to TRBJ2-3, with D maybe TRBD2 (5 bases). The ends were cut back, 8 bases at V and 6 bases at J, with 15 bases in the middle. This CDR3 has 13 residues. Germline CDR1 and CDR2: SGHTA and FQGNSA. The CDR3 DNA follows: TGTGCCAGCCGGGCTAGCCGGCTGGATACGCAGTATTTT. It specifies CASRASRLDTQYF. Based on the CDR3 plus reference TRBV7-2 and TRBJ2-3, the full variable domain is GAGVSQSPSNKVTEKGKDVELRCDPISGHTALYWYRQSLGQGLEFLIYFQGNSAPDKSGLPSDRFSAERTGGSVSTLTIQRTQQEDSAVYLCASRASRLDTQYFGPGTRLTVL.

This clonotype came up a few times. At one boundary the junction diverges from the germline segment, which might be a read error. The genes are TRBV7-2 and TRBJ2-7; D is ambiguous. CDR3 length: 15 amino acids. Germline CDR1 reads SGHTA; CDR2 reads FQGNSA. In DNA form, the CDR3 reads TGTGCCAGCACCTTAGAAAGTAGAAGCTCCTACGAGCAGTACTTC. Its translation: CASTLESRSSYEQYF. Drawing the rest from reference TRBV7-2 and TRBJ2-7, the complete variable domain is GAGVSQSPSNKVTEKGKDVELRCDPISGHTALYWYRQSLGQGLEFLIYFQGNSAPDKSGLPSDRFSAERTGGSVSTLTIQRTQQEDSAVYLCASTLESRSSYEQYFGPGTRLTVT.

This chain joins TRBV25-1 and TRBJ2-3, with D perhaps TRBD1 (6 bases). There are 11 residues in the CDR3. Germline V gene lookup returns CDR1 MGHDK and CDR2 SYGVNS. The V end lost 6 bases, the J end lost 7 bases, and 8 bases lay between the germline ends. The CDR3 coding sequence is TGTGCCAGCAGGTGGGGGCATACGCAGTATTTT. Protein product: CASRWGHTQYF.

The chain links TRBV6-1 to TRBJ2-2; TRBD1 aligns across 10 bases. The V and J ends lost 8 bases and 6 bases, in that order; junction bases with no gene match: 9. The CDR3 is made up of 15 amino acids. The V gene's germline CDR1 is MNHNS and CDR2 SASEGT. CDR3: CASERLGTGAGELFF. The DNA of the CDR3 is TGTGCCAGCGAGAGGCTCGGGACAGGGGCCGGGGAGCTGTTTTTT.

The rearrangement uses TRBV7-3 and TRBJ2-3, with TRBD2 matching 10 bases. The V segment lost 3 bases and the J segment 4 bases; nucleotides outside the gene matches: 1. Looked up from germline, CDR1 is SGHTA and CDR2 is FQGTGA. The CDR3 is 14 residues long. The DNA of the CDR3 is TGTGCCAGCAGCTTCGGGACTAGCGCAGATACGCAGTATTTT. Its protein product is CASSFGTSADTQYF.

This chain connects TRBV7-9 to TRBJ2-7; TRBD1 or TRBD2 may be the D gene (6 bases each). Trimming removed 5 bases at V and 5 bases at J, with 19 bases between. The CDR3 has 15 residues. Per germline, CDR1 SEHNR and CDR2 FQNEAQ (reference sequence). The CDR3 reads CASSHERGRIHEQYF. The CDR3 coding sequence is TGTGCCAGCAGCCATGAACGGGGGCGCATCCACGAGCAGTACTTC.

This clonotype occurred a few times. The chain combines TRBV20-1 with TRBJ2-7; 11 nucleotides align to TRBD2. Germline values: CDR1 DFQATT, CDR2 SNEGSKA (reference sequence). The CDR3 extends over 13 amino acids. V shed 6 bases and J 3 bases; nucleotides not matched to a gene: 4. The CDR3 loop is CSAETSGNYEQYF. CDR3 in DNA: TGCAGTGCGGAGACTAGCGGGAACTACGAGCAGTACTTC.